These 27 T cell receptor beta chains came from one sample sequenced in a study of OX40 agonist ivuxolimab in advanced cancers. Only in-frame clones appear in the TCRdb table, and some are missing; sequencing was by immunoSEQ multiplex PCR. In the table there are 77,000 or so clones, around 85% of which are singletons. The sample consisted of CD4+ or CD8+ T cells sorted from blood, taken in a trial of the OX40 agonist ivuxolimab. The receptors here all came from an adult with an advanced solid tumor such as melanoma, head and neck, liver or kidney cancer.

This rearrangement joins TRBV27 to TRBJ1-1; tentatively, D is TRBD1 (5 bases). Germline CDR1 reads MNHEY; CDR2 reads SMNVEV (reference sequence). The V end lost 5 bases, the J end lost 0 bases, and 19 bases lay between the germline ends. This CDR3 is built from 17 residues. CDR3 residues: CASSPFTTAGLNTEAFF. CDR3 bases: TGTGCCAGCAGTCCTTTCACGACAGCCGGGCTGAACACTGAAGCTTTCTTT.

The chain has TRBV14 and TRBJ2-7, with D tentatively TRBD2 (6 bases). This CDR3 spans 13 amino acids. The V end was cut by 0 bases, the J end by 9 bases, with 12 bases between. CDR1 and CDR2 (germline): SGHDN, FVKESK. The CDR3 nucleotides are TGTGCCAGCAGCCAAGATCGGGTCGGGGGGCAGTACTTC. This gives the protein CASSQDRVGGQYF.

CDR3 residues: CSVDRGYEQYF. Written as DNA, the CDR3 is TGCAGCGTTGATCGGGGCTACGAGCAGTACTTC. The V call is TRBV29-1, the J call TRBJ2-7, with D perhaps TRBD2 (5 bases). The V end lost 3 bases, the J end lost 3 bases, and 6 bases lay between the germline ends. Germline assignment: CDR1 SQVTM and CDR2 ANQGSEA. There are 11 residues in the CDR3.

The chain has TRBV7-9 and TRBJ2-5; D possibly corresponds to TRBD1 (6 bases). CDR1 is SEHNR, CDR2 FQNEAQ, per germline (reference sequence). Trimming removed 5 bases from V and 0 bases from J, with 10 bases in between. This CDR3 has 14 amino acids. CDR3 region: CASSQGTNQETQYF. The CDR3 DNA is TGTGCCAGCAGCCAGGGGACGAACCAAGAGACCCAGTACTTC.

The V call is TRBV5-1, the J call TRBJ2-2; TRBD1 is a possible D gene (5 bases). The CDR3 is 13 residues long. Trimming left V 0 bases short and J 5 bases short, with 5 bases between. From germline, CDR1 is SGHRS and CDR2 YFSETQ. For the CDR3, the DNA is TGCGCCAGCAGCTTGGAGGGGACCGGGGAGCTGTTTTTT. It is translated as CASSLEGTGELFF.

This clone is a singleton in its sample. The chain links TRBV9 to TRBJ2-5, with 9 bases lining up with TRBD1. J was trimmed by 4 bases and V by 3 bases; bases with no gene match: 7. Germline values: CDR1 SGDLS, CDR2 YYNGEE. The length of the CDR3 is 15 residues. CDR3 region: CASSETGTGIETQYF. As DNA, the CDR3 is TGTGCCAGCAGCGAAACCGGGACAGGGATAGAGACCCAGTACTTC.

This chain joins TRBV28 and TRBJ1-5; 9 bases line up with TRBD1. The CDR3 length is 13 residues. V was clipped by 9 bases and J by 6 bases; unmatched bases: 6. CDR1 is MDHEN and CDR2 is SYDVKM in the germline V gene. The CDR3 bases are TGTGCCAGTGGGGGACAGGGTGCTCAGCCCCAGCATTTT. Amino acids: CASGGQGAQPQHF.

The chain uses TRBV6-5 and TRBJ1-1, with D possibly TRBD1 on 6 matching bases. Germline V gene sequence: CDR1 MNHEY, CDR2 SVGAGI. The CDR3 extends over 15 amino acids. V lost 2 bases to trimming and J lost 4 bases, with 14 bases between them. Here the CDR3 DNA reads TGTGCCAGCAGTTACGGGGGCGAGCCGGTCACTGAAGCTTTCTTT. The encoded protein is CASSYGGEPVTEAFF.

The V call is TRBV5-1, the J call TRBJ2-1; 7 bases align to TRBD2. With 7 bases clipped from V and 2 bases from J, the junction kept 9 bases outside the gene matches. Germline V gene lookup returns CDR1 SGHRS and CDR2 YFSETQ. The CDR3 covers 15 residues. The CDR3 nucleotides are TGCGCCAGCCACCTTAGGGCGGGAGCCTACAATGAGCAGTTCTTC. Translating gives CASHLRAGAYNEQFF.

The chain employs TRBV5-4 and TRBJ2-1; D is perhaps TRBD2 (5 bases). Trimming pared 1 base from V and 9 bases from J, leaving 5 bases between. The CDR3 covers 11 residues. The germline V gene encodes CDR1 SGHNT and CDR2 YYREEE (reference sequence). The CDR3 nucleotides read TGTGCCAGCAGCTTGAGCGGTGAGCAGTTCTTC. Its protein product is CASSLSGEQFF.

CDR3 protein: CASSSPGLVYEQYF. CDR3 coding DNA: TGTGCCAGCAGCTCTCCGGGACTAGTTTATGAGCAGTACTTC. The rearrangement links TRBV7-9 to TRBJ2-7, with TRBD2 identical over 8 bases. After removal of 4 bases from V and 7 bases from J, the junction contained 9 bases not matched to a gene. This CDR3 spans 14 amino acids. CDR1 and CDR2 from the germline V gene are SEHNR and FQNEAQ (reference sequence).

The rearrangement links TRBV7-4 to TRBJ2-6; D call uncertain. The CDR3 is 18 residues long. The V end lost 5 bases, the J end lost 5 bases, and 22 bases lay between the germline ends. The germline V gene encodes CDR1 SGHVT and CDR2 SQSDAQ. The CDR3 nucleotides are TGTGCCAGCAGCAACACATCCAGCTCACAAAGTCGGGCCAACGTCCTGACTTTC. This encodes CASSNTSSSQSRANVLTF.

This CDR3 reads CASSRYQGIDGYTF. In nucleotides, the CDR3 is TGTGCCAGCAGTCGATACCAAGGTATAGATGGCTACACCTTC. The chain recombines TRBV6-5 with TRBJ1-2; D ambiguous. Germline assignment: CDR1 MNHEY and CDR2 SVGAGI. This CDR3 is 14 amino acids long. Deletions cut 5 bases from V and 6 bases from J, with 16 bases between.

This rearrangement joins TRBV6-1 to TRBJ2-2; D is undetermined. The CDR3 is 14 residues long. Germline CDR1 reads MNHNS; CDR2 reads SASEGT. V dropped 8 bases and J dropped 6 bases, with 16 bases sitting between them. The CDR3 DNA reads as TGTGCCAGCTCTGAACTCCCGGGCGCCGGGGAGCTGTTTTTT. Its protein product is CASSELPGAGELFF.

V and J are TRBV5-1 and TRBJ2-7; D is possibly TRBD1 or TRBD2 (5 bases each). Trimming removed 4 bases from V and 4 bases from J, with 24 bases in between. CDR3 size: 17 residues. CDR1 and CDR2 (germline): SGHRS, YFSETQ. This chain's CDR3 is CASSAAGASDRDYEQYF. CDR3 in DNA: TGCGCCAGCAGCGCCGCCGGGGCTTCCGACCGGGATTACGAGCAGTACTTC.

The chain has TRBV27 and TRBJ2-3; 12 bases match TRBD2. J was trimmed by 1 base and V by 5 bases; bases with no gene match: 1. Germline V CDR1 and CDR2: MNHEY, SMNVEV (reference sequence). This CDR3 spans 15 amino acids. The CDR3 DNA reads TGTGCCAGCAGTCGGACTAGCGGGGGCACAGATACGCAGTATTTT. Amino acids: CASSRTSGGTDTQYF.

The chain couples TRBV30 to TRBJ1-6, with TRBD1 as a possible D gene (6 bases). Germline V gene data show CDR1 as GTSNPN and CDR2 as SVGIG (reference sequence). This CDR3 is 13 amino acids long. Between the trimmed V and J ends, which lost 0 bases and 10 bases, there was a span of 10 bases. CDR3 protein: CAWSVWDISPLHF. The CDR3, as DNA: TGTGCCTGGAGTGTCTGGGACATCTCACCCCTCCACTTT. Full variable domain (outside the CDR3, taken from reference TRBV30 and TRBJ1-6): SQTIHQWPATLVQPVGSPLSLECTVEGTSNPNLYWYRQAAGRGLQLLFYSVGIGQISSEVPQNLSASRPQDRQFILSSKKLLLSDSGFYLCAWSVWDISPLHFGNGTRLTVT.

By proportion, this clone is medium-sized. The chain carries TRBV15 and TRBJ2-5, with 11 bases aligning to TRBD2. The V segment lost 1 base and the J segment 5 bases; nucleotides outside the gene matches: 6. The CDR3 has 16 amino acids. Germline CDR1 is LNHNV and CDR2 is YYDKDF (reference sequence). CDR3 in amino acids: CATSRGDSGRAETQYF. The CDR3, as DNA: TGTGCCACCAGCAGAGGGGATAGCGGGAGGGCTGAGACCCAGTACTTC.

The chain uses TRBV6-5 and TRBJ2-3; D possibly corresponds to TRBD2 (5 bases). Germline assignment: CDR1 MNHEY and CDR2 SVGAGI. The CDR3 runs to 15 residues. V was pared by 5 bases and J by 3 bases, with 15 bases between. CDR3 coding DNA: TGTGCCAGCAGTCCGCCGGGGTTCGGAACAGATACGCAGTATTTT. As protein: CASSPPGFGTDTQYF.

The CDR3 sequence is CASSLPGQSYEQYF. The DNA of the CDR3 is TGCGCCAGCAGCTTGCCCGGACAATCCTACGAGCAGTACTTC. The V and J genes are TRBV5-1 and TRBJ2-7; a weak D match, TRBD1 (5 bases). Germline CDR1 and CDR2: SGHRS and YFSETQ. V lost 1 base and J lost 1, with 9 bases in between. The CDR3 length is 14 residues.

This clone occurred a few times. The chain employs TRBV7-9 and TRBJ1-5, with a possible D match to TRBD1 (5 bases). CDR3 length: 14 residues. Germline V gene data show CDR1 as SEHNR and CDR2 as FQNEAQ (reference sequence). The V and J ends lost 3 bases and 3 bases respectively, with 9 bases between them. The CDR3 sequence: CASSLTEINQPQHF. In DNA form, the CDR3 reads TGTGCCAGCAGCTTGACAGAGATCAATCAGCCCCAGCATTTT.

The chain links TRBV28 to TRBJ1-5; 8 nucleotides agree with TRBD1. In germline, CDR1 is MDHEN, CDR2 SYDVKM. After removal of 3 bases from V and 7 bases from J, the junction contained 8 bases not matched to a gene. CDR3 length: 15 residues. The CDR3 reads CASSFHAGGGQPQHF. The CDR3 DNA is TGTGCCAGCAGTTTTCACGCAGGGGGCGGACAGCCCCAGCATTTT.

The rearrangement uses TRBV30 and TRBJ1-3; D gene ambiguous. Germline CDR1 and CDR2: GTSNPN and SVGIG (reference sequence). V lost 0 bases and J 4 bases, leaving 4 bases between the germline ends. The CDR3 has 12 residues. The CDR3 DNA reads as TGTGCCTGGAGTGTAGGCGGAAACACCATATATTTT. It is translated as CAWSVGGNTIYF.

CDR3 region: CASSSTLLIRGGKNIQYF. The CDR3, as DNA: TGTGCCAGCAGTTCAACCCTTTTGATACGCGGGGGAAAAAACATTCAGTACTTC. J is TRBJ2-4 and V is TRBV27, with 7 bases identical to TRBD2. The CDR3 sequence is 18 residues long. Per the germline V gene, CDR1 is MNHEY and CDR2 is SMNVEV (reference sequence). Trimming removed 4 bases from V and 4 bases from J; junction bases left unmatched: 16.

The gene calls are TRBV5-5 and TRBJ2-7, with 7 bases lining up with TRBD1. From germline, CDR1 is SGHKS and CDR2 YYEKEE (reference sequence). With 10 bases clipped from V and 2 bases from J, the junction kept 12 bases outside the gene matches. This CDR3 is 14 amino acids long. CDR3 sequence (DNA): TGTGCCGGGTCACTTCGGGACAGCCCCTACGAGCAGTACTTC. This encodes CAGSLRDSPYEQYF.

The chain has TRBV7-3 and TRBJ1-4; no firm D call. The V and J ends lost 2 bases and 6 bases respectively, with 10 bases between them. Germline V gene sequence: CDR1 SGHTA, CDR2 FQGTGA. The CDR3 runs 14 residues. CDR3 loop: CASSLAGGDEKLFF. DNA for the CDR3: TGTGCCAGCAGCTTAGCAGGAGGAGATGAAAAACTGTTTTTT.

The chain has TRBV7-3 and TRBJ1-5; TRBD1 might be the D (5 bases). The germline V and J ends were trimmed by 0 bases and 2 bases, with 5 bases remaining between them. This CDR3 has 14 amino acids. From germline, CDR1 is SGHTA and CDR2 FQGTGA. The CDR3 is CASSLTGGNQPQHF. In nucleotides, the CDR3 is TGTGCCAGCAGCTTAACAGGGGGCAATCAGCCCCAGCATTTT.